A selection of T cell receptor beta chains follows, all from one sample in a study of beta chain features in type 1 diabetes. Clones were sequenced by immunoSEQ multiplex PCR, and TCRdb holds only the in-frame ones, with some missing. The table lists about 360,000 clones, over 9.5% of them singletons. The sequencing sample was made of naive CD4+ T cells from blood. The origin of the receptors is a young man in good health. The CDR3 runs from the conserved cysteine through the conserved F or W. Each record gives: V gene, clone size, D gene, J gene, CDR3 length, CDR3 DNA, CDR3 protein. D genes are given only for firm matches. Clone size is stated in some rows and not others, as once, few, many or a class when expanded.

v_gene: TRBV11-2
abundance: NA
d_gene: NA
j_gene: TRBJ2-1
len: 14
CDR3nt: TGTGCCAGCAGCTCCCCCCCGTCCTACAATGAGCAGTTCTTC
CDR3aa: CASSSPPSYNEQFF

v_gene: TRBV18
abundance: NA
d_gene: NA
j_gene: TRBJ1-1
len: 15
CDR3nt: TGTGCCAGCTCACTCGTGACAGGAGGGAACACTGAAGCTTTCTTT
CDR3aa: CASSLVTGGNTEAFF

v_gene: TRBV7-8
abundance: few
d_gene: NA
j_gene: TRBJ2-7
len: 14
CDR3nt: TGTGCCAGCAGCTTAGTTTCCAGGAACTACGAGCAGTACTTC
CDR3aa: CASSLVSRNYEQYF

v_gene: TRBV30
abundance: few
d_gene: TRBD2
j_gene: TRBJ2-3
len: 15
CDR3nt: TGTGCCTGGAGTGTAACCGCGGGAGGCACAGATACGCAGTATTTT
CDR3aa: CAWSVTAGGTDTQYF

v_gene: TRBV6-5
abundance: few
d_gene: NA
j_gene: TRBJ2-1
len: 14
CDR3nt: TGTGCCAGCAGTTATCAGATCTCCTACAATGAGCAGTTCTTC
CDR3aa: CASSYQISYNEQFF

v_gene: TRBV6-1
abundance: few
d_gene: NA
j_gene: TRBJ1-4
len: 14
CDR3nt: TGTGCCAGCAGTACCAGGTCGTTTAATGAAAAACTGTTTTTT
CDR3aa: CASSTRSFNEKLFF

v_gene: TRBV18
abundance: NA
d_gene: TRBD1
j_gene: TRBJ1-2
len: 14
CDR3nt: TGTGCCAGCTCAGCAGACAGGGCACACTATGGCTACACCTTC
CDR3aa: CASSADRAHYGYTF

v_gene: TRBV10-3
abundance: NA
d_gene: NA
j_gene: TRBJ2-5
len: 14
CDR3nt: TGTGCCATCAGTGCTCAGGAACTAGGGGAGACCCAGTACTTC
CDR3aa: CAISAQELGETQYF

v_gene: TRBV5-1
abundance: few
d_gene: NA
j_gene: TRBJ2-5
len: 13
CDR3nt: TGCGCCAGCAGCTTGGACAGGCGGGAGACCCAGTACTTC
CDR3aa: CASSLDRRETQYF

v_gene: TRBV7-9
abundance: NA
d_gene: TRBD1
j_gene: TRBJ2-3
len: 17
CDR3nt: TGTGCCAGCACGACAGGGGGCGGCCGTTGGGGCACAGATACGCAGTATTTT
CDR3aa: CASTTGGGRWGTDTQYF

v_gene: TRBV7-3
abundance: NA
d_gene: TRBD1
j_gene: TRBJ1-2
len: 15
CDR3nt: TGTGCCAGCAGCCCCGGGGACAGGAGCCTGAGAGGCTACACCTTC
CDR3aa: CASSPGDRSLRGYTF

v_gene: TRBV4-2
abundance: NA
d_gene: NA
j_gene: TRBJ1-2
len: 15
CDR3nt: TGTGCCAGCAGCCAAGAATCCGTCACAGGCTATGGCTACACCTTC
CDR3aa: CASSQESVTGYGYTF

v_gene: TRBV4-2
abundance: NA
d_gene: NA
j_gene: TRBJ2-1
len: 13
CDR3nt: TGTGCCAGCAGCCAAGACCCGCAGGATGAGCAGTTCTTC
CDR3aa: CASSQDPQDEQFF

v_gene: TRBV28
abundance: few
d_gene: NA
j_gene: TRBJ2-7
len: 10
CDR3nt: TGTGCGTCTGCGGGTTACGAGCAGTACTTC
CDR3aa: CASAGYEQYF

v_gene: TRBV10-3
abundance: NA
d_gene: NA
j_gene: TRBJ2-5
len: 11
CDR3nt: TGTGCCATGTCCGGGGGTGAGACCCAGTACTTC
CDR3aa: CAMSGGETQYF

v_gene: TRBV14
abundance: few
d_gene: TRBD1
j_gene: TRBJ2-4
len: 15
CDR3nt: TGTGCCAGCAGCCAAGGAAGGGGGCATAAAAACATTCAGTACTTC
CDR3aa: CASSQGRGHKNIQYF

v_gene: TRBV28
abundance: NA
d_gene: TRBD1
j_gene: TRBJ2-7
len: 17
CDR3nt: TGTGCCAGCAGTTTACACCCCGGGACAGCAACTACTTACGAGCAGTACTTC
CDR3aa: CASSLHPGTATTYEQYF

v_gene: TRBV7-9
abundance: NA
d_gene: TRBD1
j_gene: TRBJ2-1
len: 15
CDR3nt: TGTGCCAGCAGTCGCCGGGACAGGGGGAATAATGAGCAGTTCTTC
CDR3aa: CASSRRDRGNNEQFF

v_gene: TRBV5-1
abundance: NA
d_gene: TRBD1
j_gene: TRBJ2-5
len: 16
CDR3nt: TGCGCCAGCAGCTTGACGGCAGGGGGAAACCAAGAGACCCAGTACTTC
CDR3aa: CASSLTAGGNQETQYF

v_gene: TRBV14
abundance: NA
d_gene: NA
j_gene: TRBJ2-4
len: 14
CDR3nt: TGTGCCAGCAGCCAAGTTGGGAGGAAAAACATTCAGTACTTC
CDR3aa: CASSQVGRKNIQYF

v_gene: TRBV5-1
abundance: NA
d_gene: NA
j_gene: TRBJ1-3
len: 14
CDR3nt: TGCGCCAGCAGCTTGGAGGGGTCTGGAAACACCATATATTTT
CDR3aa: CASSLEGSGNTIYF

v_gene: TRBV28
abundance: few
d_gene: TRBD1
j_gene: TRBJ1-4
len: 19
CDR3nt: TGTGCCAGCAGCTCCCCGAGCCCGGGACAGGGATCAAATGGCGAAAAACTGTTTTTT
CDR3aa: CASSSPSPGQGSNGEKLFF

v_gene: TRBV7-9
abundance: NA
d_gene: TRBD2
j_gene: TRBJ2-3
len: 16
CDR3nt: TGTGCCAGCAGCCCTGCCGGGACTAGTCCCACAGATACGCAGTATTTT
CDR3aa: CASSPAGTSPTDTQYF

v_gene: TRBV27
abundance: NA
d_gene: TRBD2
j_gene: TRBJ2-5
len: 14
CDR3nt: TGTGCCAGCAGTTTGATGGCGGGGGGGGAGACCCAGTACTTC
CDR3aa: CASSLMAGGETQYF

v_gene: TRBV28
abundance: few
d_gene: NA
j_gene: TRBJ1-1
len: 15
CDR3nt: TGTGCCAGCAGTTTAGGGCCCCGAAGGTACACTGAAGCTTTCTTT
CDR3aa: CASSLGPRRYTEAFF

v_gene: TRBV19
abundance: NA
d_gene: TRBD1
j_gene: TRBJ2-3
len: 14
CDR3nt: TGTGCCAGTAGACAGGGGTCCTCCACAGATACGCAGTATTTT
CDR3aa: CASRQGSSTDTQYF

v_gene: TRBV28
abundance: many
d_gene: TRBD1
j_gene: TRBJ2-7
len: 12
CDR3nt: TGTGCCAGTGGACAGGGGGCGCGGGAGCAGTACTTC
CDR3aa: CASGQGAREQYF

v_gene: TRBV5-1
abundance: NA
d_gene: TRBD1
j_gene: TRBJ2-2
len: 17
CDR3nt: TGCGCCAGCAGCTTACAGGGGCCCACACCGAACACCGGGGAGCTGTTTTTT
CDR3aa: CASSLQGPTPNTGELFF

v_gene: TRBV27
abundance: NA
d_gene: NA
j_gene: TRBJ1-2
len: 12
CDR3nt: TGTGCCAGCGGTCAGGGGCACTATGGCTACACCTTC
CDR3aa: CASGQGHYGYTF

v_gene: TRBV2
abundance: NA
d_gene: TRBD2
j_gene: TRBJ2-7
len: 14
CDR3nt: TGTGCCAGCAGAGGGGCTAGCGGTACCTACGAGCAGTACTTC
CDR3aa: CASRGASGTYEQYF

v_gene: TRBV27
abundance: NA
d_gene: TRBD2
j_gene: TRBJ2-3
len: 16
CDR3nt: TGTGCCAGCTTCCCGCGACGGGGGGGCCGAACAGATACGCAGTATTTT
CDR3aa: CASFPRRGGRTDTQYF

v_gene: TRBV19
abundance: few
d_gene: NA
j_gene: TRBJ1-2
len: 13
CDR3nt: TGTGCCAGTAGTATTCAGGGTATCTATGGCTACACCTTC
CDR3aa: CASSIQGIYGYTF

v_gene: TRBV7-2
abundance: NA
d_gene: NA
j_gene: TRBJ2-5
len: 11
CDR3nt: TGTGCCAGCAGCTTAAGCGAGACCCAGTACTTC
CDR3aa: CASSLSETQYF

v_gene: TRBV6-5
abundance: NA
d_gene: TRBD1
j_gene: TRBJ2-7
len: 14
CDR3nt: TGTGCCAGCAGTTTCCGGGACAGCCACATTGGGCAGTACTTC
CDR3aa: CASSFRDSHIGQYF

v_gene: TRBV6-5
abundance: few
d_gene: NA
j_gene: TRBJ2-5
len: 12
CDR3nt: TGTGCCAGCAGCGACAGCCAAGAGACCCAGTACTTC
CDR3aa: CASSDSQETQYF

v_gene: TRBV28
abundance: once
d_gene: TRBD2
j_gene: TRBJ2-7
len: 15
CDR3nt: TGTGCCAGCGAACATAGCGGGAGGGCATTCTACGAGCAGTACTTC
CDR3aa: CASEHSGRAFYEQYF

v_gene: TRBV28
abundance: few
d_gene: TRBD2
j_gene: TRBJ2-7
len: 14
CDR3nt: TGTGCCACCAGAGTTAGCGGGAGTCTCTACGAGCAGTACTTC
CDR3aa: CATRVSGSLYEQYF

v_gene: TRBV7-2
abundance: few
d_gene: NA
j_gene: TRBJ2-7
len: 15
CDR3nt: TGTGCCAGCAACCAAGCCGGCGGGGTGCCCTACGAGCAGTACTTC
CDR3aa: CASNQAGGVPYEQYF

v_gene: TRBV19
abundance: few
d_gene: NA
j_gene: TRBJ2-1
len: 15
CDR3nt: TGTGCCAGTAGTAGGGCCTCCCCTATCGGGGATGAGCAGTTCTTC
CDR3aa: CASSRASPIGDEQFF

v_gene: TRBV27
abundance: NA
d_gene: NA
j_gene: TRBJ2-3
len: 17
CDR3nt: TGTGCCAGCAGTCCTTACCGACAGAGCACTAGCACAGATACGCAGTATTTT
CDR3aa: CASSPYRQSTSTDTQYF

v_gene: TRBV28
abundance: NA
d_gene: NA
j_gene: TRBJ1-5
len: 14
CDR3nt: TGTGCCAGCTTTTACCGGGGGTCAAATCAGCCCCAGCATTTT
CDR3aa: CASFYRGSNQPQHF

v_gene: TRBV29-1
abundance: few
d_gene: TRBD1
j_gene: TRBJ1-2
len: 12
CDR3nt: TGCAGCGCCGGACAGGGTTCGAGTGGCTACACCTTC
CDR3aa: CSAGQGSSGYTF

v_gene: TRBV28
abundance: few
d_gene: TRBD1
j_gene: TRBJ1-1
len: 15
CDR3nt: TGTGCCAGCAGTTTAGGGGCAGGGGGGAACACTGAAGCTTTCTTT
CDR3aa: CASSLGAGGNTEAFF

v_gene: TRBV7-2
abundance: few
d_gene: NA
j_gene: TRBJ2-5
len: 14
CDR3nt: TGTGCCAGCAGCTTAGGGGGCGGGGCCGAGACCCAGTACTTC
CDR3aa: CASSLGGGAETQYF

v_gene: TRBV18
abundance: few
d_gene: NA
j_gene: TRBJ1-4
len: 13
CDR3nt: TGTGCCAGCTCACTAGCAACTAATGAAAAACTGTTTTTT
CDR3aa: CASSLATNEKLFF

v_gene: TRBV9
abundance: few
d_gene: NA
j_gene: TRBJ1-2
len: 12
CDR3nt: TGTGCCAGCAGCGCTGGACAGTATGGCTACACCTTC
CDR3aa: CASSAGQYGYTF

v_gene: TRBV7-9
abundance: NA
d_gene: TRBD2
j_gene: TRBJ2-1
len: 16
CDR3nt: TGTGCCAGCAGCTTCCGGACTAGCGGGAGTTTCTATGAGCAGTTCTTC
CDR3aa: CASSFRTSGSFYEQFF

v_gene: TRBV23-1
abundance: NA
d_gene: NA
j_gene: TRBJ1-3
len: 19
CDR3nt: TGCGCCAGCAGTCAATCGTTAGAATTACAGGGAACCTCTGGAAACACCATATATTTT
CDR3aa: CASSQSLELQGTSGNTIYF

v_gene: TRBV7-3
abundance: NA
d_gene: NA
j_gene: TRBJ2-7
len: 13
CDR3nt: TGTGCCAGCAGCCCGCGGGGCAGTTACGAGCAGTACTTC
CDR3aa: CASSPRGSYEQYF

v_gene: TRBV4-1
abundance: few
d_gene: TRBD2
j_gene: TRBJ2-1
len: 16
CDR3nt: TGCGCCAGCAGCCAAGATTCAGCGGGAGTGCTCACTGAGCAGTTCTTC
CDR3aa: CASSQDSAGVLTEQFF

v_gene: TRBV6-6
abundance: few
d_gene: TRBD2
j_gene: TRBJ2-7
len: 12
CDR3nt: TGTGCCAGCAGCCGAACTAGCGGCAGGCAGTACTTC
CDR3aa: CASSRTSGRQYF

v_gene: TRBV15
abundance: NA
d_gene: TRBD2
j_gene: TRBJ2-2
len: 16
CDR3nt: TGTGCCACCAGCAGAGCTGGTAGCGGGGGAGCCGGGGAGCTGTTTTTT
CDR3aa: CATSRAGSGGAGELFF

v_gene: TRBV7-2
abundance: NA
d_gene: TRBD2
j_gene: TRBJ2-7
len: 15
CDR3nt: TGTGCCAGCAGCTTGGTAGCGGGGAACTCCTACGAGCAGTACTTC
CDR3aa: CASSLVAGNSYEQYF

v_gene: TRBV28
abundance: few
d_gene: TRBD1
j_gene: TRBJ2-7
len: 17
CDR3nt: TGTGCCAGCAGTACGATCGGACAGGGGGCTTTTCGTTACGAGCAGTACTTC
CDR3aa: CASSTIGQGAFRYEQYF

v_gene: TRBV7-3
abundance: few
d_gene: TRBD2
j_gene: TRBJ2-1
len: 17
CDR3nt: TGTGCCAGCAGCTTAACCGGCGGGAGGGCCCCCTACAATGAGCAGTTCTTC
CDR3aa: CASSLTGGRAPYNEQFF